This T cell receptor (beta chain) was captured by sequencing in a study of PD-L1 blockade in urothelial cancer. Assay used: immunoSEQ multiplex PCR; TCRdb lists only in-frame clones, some missing. The sample holds under 150,000 clones, around nine tenths seen once. The time point: peripheral blood 6 weeks after treatment start. The starting material was PBMCs, obtained around atezolizumab (anti-PD-L1) treatment. The TCR comes from a man between 60 and 75 years old with urothelial cancer.

CDR3 loop: CASSAAAEYEQYF. The CDR3 coding sequence is TGTGCCAGCAGTGCCGCGGCGGAGTACGAGCAGTACTTC. V is TRBV27 and J is TRBJ2-7; D remains unclear. Trimming stripped 5 bases from V and 4 bases from J, with 12 bases between. The V gene's germline CDR1 is MNHEY and CDR2 SMNVEV (reference sequence). The CDR3 runs to 13 residues.